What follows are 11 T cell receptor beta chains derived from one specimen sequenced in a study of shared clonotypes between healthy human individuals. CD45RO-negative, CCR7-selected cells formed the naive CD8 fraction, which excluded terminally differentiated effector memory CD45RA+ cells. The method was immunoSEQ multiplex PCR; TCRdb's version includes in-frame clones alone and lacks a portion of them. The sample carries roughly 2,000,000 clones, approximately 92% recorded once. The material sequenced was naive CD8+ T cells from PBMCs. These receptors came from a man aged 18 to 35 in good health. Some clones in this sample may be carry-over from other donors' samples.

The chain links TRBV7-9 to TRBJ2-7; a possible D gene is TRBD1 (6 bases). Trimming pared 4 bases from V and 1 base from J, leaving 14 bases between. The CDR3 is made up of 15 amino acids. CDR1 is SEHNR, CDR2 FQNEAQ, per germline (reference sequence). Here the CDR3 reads CASSSNRDTSYEQYF. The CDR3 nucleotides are TGTGCCAGCAGCTCAAACCGGGACACGTCCTACGAGCAGTACTTC.

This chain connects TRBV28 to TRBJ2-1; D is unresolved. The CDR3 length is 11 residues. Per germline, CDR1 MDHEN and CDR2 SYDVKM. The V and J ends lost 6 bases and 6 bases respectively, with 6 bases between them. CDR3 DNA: TGTGCCAGCAGGGCGTCCAATGAGCAGTTCTTC. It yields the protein CASRASNEQFF.

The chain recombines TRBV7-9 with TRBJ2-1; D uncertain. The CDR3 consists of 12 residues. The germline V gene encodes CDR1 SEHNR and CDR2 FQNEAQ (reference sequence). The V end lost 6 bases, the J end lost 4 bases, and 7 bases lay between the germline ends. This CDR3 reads CASRNPYNEQFF. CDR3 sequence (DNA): TGTGCCAGCAGAAATCCGTACAATGAGCAGTTCTTC.

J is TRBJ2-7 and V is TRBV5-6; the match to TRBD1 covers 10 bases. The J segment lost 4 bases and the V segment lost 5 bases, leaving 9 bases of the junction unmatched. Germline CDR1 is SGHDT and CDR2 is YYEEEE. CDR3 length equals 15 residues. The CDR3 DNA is TGTGCCAGCAGGGGGTTAGGGACAGGGGAATACGAGCAGTACTTC. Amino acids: CASRGLGTGEYEQYF.

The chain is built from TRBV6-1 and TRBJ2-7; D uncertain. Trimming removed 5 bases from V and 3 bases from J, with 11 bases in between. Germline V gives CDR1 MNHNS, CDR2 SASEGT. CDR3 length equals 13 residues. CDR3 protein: CASSSGPGYEQYF. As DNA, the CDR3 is TGTGCCAGCAGTTCCGGGCCGGGCTACGAGCAGTACTTC.

CDR3 coding DNA: TGTGCCAGCAGCTTAGGGGTGCGGGGCAATCAGCCCCAGCATTTT. Translation gives CASSLGVRGNQPQHF. The chain joins TRBV7-9 to TRBJ1-5; D is unresolved. The ends were cut back, 1 base at V and 2 bases at J, with 9 bases in the middle. CDR1 and CDR2 (germline): SEHNR, FQNEAQ (reference sequence). The CDR3 is 15 residues long. Full variable domain (outside the CDR3, taken from reference TRBV7-9 and TRBJ1-5): DTGVSQNPRHKITKRGQNVTFRCDPISEHNRLYWYRQTLGQGPEFLTYFQNEAQLEKSRLLSDRFSAERPKGSFSTLEIQRTEQGDSAMYLCASSLGVRGNQPQHFGDGTRLSIL.

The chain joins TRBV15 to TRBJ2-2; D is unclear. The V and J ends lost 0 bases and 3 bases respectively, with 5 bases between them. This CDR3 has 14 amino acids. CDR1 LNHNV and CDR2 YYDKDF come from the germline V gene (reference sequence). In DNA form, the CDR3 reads TGTGCCACCAGCAGAGATCCCGACACCGGGGAGCTGTTTTTT. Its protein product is CATSRDPDTGELFF.

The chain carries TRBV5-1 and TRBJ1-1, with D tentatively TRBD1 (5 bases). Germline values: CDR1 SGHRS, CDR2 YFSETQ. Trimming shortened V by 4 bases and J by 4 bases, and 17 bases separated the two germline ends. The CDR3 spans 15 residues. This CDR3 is CASSALRDLGTEAFF. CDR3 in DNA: TGCGCCAGCAGCGCACTCCGGGACCTGGGCACTGAAGCTTTCTTT.

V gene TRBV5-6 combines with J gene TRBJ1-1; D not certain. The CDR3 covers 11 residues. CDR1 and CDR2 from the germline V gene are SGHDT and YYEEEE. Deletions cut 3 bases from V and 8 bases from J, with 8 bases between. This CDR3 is CASSSLREAFF. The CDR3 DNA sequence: TGTGCCAGCAGCTCCTTACGGGAAGCTTTCTTT.

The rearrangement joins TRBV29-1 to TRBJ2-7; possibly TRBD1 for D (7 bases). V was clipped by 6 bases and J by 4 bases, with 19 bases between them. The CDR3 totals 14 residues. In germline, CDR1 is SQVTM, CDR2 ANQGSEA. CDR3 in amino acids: CSVAGGTESYEQYF. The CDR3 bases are TGCAGCGTGGCCGGCGGGACAGAATCATACGAGCAGTACTTC.

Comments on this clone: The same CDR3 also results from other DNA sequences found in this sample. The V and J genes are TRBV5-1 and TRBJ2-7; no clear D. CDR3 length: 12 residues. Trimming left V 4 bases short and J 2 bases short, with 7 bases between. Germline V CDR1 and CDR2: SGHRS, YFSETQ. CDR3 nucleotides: TGCGCCAGCAGCCTTACTCCCTACGAGCAGTACTTC. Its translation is CASSLTPYEQYF.